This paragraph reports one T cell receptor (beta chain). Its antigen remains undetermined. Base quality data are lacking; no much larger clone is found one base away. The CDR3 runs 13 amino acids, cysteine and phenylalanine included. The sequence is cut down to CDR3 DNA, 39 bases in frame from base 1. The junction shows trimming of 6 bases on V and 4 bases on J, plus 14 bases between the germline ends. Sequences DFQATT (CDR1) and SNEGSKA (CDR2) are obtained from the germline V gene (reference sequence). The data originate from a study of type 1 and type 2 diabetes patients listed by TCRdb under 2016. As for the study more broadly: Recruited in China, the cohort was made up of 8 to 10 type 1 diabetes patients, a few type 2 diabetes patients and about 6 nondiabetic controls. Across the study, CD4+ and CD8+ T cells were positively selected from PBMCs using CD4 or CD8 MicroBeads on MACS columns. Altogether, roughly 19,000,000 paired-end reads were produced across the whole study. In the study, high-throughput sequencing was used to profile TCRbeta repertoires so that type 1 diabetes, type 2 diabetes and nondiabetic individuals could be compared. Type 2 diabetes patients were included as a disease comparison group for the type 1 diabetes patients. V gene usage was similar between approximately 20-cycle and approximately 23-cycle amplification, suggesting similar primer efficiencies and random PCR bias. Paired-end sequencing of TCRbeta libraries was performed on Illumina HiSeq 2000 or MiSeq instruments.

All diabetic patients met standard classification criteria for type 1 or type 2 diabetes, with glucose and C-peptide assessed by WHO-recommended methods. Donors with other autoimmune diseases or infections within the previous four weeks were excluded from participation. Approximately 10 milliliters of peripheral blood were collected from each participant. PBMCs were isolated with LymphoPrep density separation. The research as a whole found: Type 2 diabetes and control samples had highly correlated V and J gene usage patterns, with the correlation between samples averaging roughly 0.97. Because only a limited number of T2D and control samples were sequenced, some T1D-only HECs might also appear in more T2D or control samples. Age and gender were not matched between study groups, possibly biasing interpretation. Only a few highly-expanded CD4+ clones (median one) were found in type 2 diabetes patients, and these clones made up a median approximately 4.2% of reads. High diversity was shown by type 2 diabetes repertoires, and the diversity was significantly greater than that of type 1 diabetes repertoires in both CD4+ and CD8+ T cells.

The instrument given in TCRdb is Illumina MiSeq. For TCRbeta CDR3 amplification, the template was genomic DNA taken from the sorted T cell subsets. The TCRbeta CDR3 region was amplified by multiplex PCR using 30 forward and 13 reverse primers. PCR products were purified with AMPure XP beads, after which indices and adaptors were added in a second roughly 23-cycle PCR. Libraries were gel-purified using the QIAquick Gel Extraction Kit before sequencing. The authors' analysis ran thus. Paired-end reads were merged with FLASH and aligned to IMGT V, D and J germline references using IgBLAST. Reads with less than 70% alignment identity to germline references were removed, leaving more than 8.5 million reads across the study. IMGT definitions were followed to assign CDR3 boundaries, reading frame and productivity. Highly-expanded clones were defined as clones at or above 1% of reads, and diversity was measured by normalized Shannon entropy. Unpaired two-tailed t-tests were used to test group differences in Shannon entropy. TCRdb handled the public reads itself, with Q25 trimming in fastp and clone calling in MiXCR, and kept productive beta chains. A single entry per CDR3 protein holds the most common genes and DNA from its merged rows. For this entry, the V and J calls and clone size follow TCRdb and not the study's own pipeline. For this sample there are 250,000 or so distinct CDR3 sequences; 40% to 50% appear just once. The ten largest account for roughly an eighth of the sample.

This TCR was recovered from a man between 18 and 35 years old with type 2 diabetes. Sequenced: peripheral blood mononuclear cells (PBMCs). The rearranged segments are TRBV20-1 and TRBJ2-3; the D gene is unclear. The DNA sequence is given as TGCAGTGCGCCCTCTGACGGGCCAGATACGCAGTATTTT. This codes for CSAPSDGPDTQYF.